Described below is a single T cell receptor (beta chain) sequence and its context. The specificity of this receptor is unknown. Base qualities are not at hand, and no much larger clone is one base apart. Using the deep immunoSEQ assay, TCR CDR3 regions were amplified from genomic DNA by multiplex PCR. Extracted genomic DNA from each cell subset was distributed evenly across all wells of several immunoSEQ 96-well plates, and each plate was treated as a replicate. Each replicate PCR for unsorted PBMC received 300 to 350 ng genomic DNA, equal to approximately 29,000 T cell genomes. Ten immunoSEQ deep assay plates were used to sequence the unsorted PBMC genomic DNA. The purified libraries were quantified using a Qubit 3.0 fluorometer, sized with a Bioanalyzer 2100, and then quantified again using the KAPA Library Quantification kit. A separate single-read 150-cycle Illumina NextSeq 550 flow cell was used to sequence each immunoSEQ 96-well plate. Per the source publication's procedure: Because only junctional sequences without quality scores were contained in the immunoSEQ output, filtering matching that applied to full-length reads could not be performed. Sequences were annotated with PyIR, a Python wrapper for IgBLAST v1.9, and V/J genes and CDR3 were assigned using IMGT germline references. Reads were filtered out if the reads had weak V/J assignments (E-value above 1e-6), no CDR3, stop codons, out-of-frame junctions, or ambiguous translated residues. A V3J clonotype was defined by an identical inferred V gene, J gene, and CDR3 amino acid sequence. Percentage overlap between repertoires was computed as shared unique clonotypes divided by the size of the smaller repertoire. RTK rarefaction, the Chao1 estimator, and Recon v2.1 estimates of unobserved clonotypes were used to assess repertoire richness. TCRdb's version of the immuneACCESS table is confined to in-frame rearrangements and falls short of the full clone set. An unresolved V gene accounts for under half of the shortfall where checked; the remainder is of unknown origin. That table is the source of V, J and clone size, and D and trimming were worked out from the DNA. The sample profile shows about half a million clones; around 73% of them were found once. The leading ten clones occupy 9.5% to 15% of the sample.

The donors were healthy, HIV-negative adults who had no recently reported acute infections or vaccinations. Every donor was a Caucasian adult residing in Nashville, Tennessee, USA. For unsorted samples, about 90 million PBMCs were counted and genomic DNA was extracted with the QIAamp DNA Blood Mini kit. After blood collection by leukapheresis, PBMCs were isolated using Ficoll-Histopaque density gradient centrifugation and then cryopreserved in the vapor phase of liquid nitrogen. The data were taken from a study of shared clonotypes between healthy human individuals (dated by TCRdb to the early 2020s). Describing the broader study: Two women and a few men aged 18 to 49 years were included in the cohort. To estimate repertoire size and how much clonotypes are shared between individuals, the study performed deep sequencing of blood TCR repertoires from 4 to 6 healthy adults. Different laboratories and diverse techniques were used to prepare libraries and sequence TCR repertoires, to increase sequencing depth and limit assay-specific biases. Between about 0.85 and 10 billion PBMCs per donor were obtained by leukapheresis.

General study outcomes and caveats: The small number of donors limited the genetic and exposure-history diversity represented. Sampling was restricted to blood, and TCR repertoires in tissue are likely to differ from TCR repertoires in blood. Pairwise subsampling indicated that sequencing depth was expected to affect the degree of clonotype sharing among donors.

V loses 3 bases of germline sequence and J loses 0 bases, and the interval between the two ends is 6 bases. The germline V gene gives CDR1 as SGHVS and CDR2 as FQNEAQ. Reading from cysteine to phenylalanine, the CDR3 counts 14 amino acids. Only CDR3 DNA is held: 42 bases, read in frame from base 1. The rearranged chain carries TRBV7-8 and TRBJ1-5, with a weak D call of TRBD1 (5 bases match). Sample: PBMCs. This receptor was obtained from a middle-aged woman in good health. Some clones in this sample may be carry-over from other donors' samples. The nucleotides read TGTGCCAGCAGCTTCCAGGGTAGCAATCAGCCCCAGCATTTT. Its translation reads: CASSFQGSNQPQHF.